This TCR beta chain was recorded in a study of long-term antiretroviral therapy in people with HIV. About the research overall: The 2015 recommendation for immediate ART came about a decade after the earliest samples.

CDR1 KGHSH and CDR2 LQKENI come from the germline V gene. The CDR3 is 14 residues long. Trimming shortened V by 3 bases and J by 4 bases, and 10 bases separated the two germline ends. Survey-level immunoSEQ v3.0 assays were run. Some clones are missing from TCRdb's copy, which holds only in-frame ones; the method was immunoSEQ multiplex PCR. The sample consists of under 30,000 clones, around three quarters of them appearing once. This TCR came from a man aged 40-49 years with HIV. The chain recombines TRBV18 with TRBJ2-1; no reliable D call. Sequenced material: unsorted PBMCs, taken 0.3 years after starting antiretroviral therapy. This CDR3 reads CASSPIQVYNEQFF. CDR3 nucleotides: TGTGCCAGCTCACCGATCCAGGTTTACAATGAGCAGTTCTTC.